This T cell receptor (beta chain) was profiled in a study of shared clonotypes between healthy human individuals. V was pared by 5 bases and J by 2 bases, with 4 bases of the junction left unmatched. Germline loops: CDR1 LGHNA, CDR2 YSLEER. The CDR3 is 14 amino acids. TCRdb keeps only in-frame clones here, not all; method: immunoSEQ multiplex PCR. The data contain nearly 2 million clones, about 95% of them singletons. This clone was found once. Naive CD8 populations comprised CD45RO-negative cells positively selected for CCR7, excluding terminally differentiated effector memory CD45RA+ cells. The genes are TRBV4-3 and TRBJ1-2, with 8 bases matching TRBD1. This receptor was taken from a man younger than 35 in good health. Sequencing was carried out using naive CD8+ T cells sorted from blood. The CDR3 nucleotides read TGCGCCAGCAGCGAACAGGGGGTGAACTATGGCTACACCTTC. It yields the protein CASSEQGVNYGYTF.